The source of this TCR beta chain is a study of cytomegalovirus exposure and HLA in healthy donors. Study background: Among the 300 to 500 genotyped donors, 70% to 85% were placed in the Caucasian-associated ancestry cluster. Study outcomes and limitations: Association of 16,951 TCR beta sequences with HLA alleles was found at 0.05 false discovery rate in a later analysis. Researchers reported in a later analysis that common viral pathogens appeared linked to several top clusters.

V dropped 6 bases and J dropped 1; count of bases not matched to a gene: 1. Germline V gene lookup returns CDR1 MNHEY and CDR2 SMNVEV (reference sequence). The CDR3 spans 13 residues. With 60 Vbeta and 13 Jbeta primers, the PCR was carried out. Only in-frame clones appear in the TCRdb table, and some are missing; sequencing was by immunoSEQ multiplex PCR. The sample has about 76,000 clones; around 70% are singletons. Note on this clone: Its antigen is not identified.

This sequence originates from a woman aged 40-49 years in good health and CMV-seropositive. The chain employs TRBV27 and TRBJ2-3, with 7 positions matching TRBD2. Sequencing was carried out using PBMCs. CDR3 sequence reads: CASRGLRTDTQYF. The CDR3 DNA is TGTGCCAGCAGGGGACTACGCACAGATACGCAGTATTTT.